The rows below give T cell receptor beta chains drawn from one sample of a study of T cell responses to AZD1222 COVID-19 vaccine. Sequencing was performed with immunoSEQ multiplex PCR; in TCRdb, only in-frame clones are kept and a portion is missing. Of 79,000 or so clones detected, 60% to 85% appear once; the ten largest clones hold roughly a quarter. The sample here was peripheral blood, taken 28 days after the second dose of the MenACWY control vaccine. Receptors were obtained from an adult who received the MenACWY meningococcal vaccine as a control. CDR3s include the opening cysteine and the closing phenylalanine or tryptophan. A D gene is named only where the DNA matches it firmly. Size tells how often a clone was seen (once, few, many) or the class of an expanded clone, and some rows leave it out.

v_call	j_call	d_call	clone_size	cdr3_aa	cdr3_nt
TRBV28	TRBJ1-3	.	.	CASRPRAGNTIYF	TGTGCCAGCAGGCCTCGGGCTGGAAACACCATATATTTT
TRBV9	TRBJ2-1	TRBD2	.	CASSESGGYNEQFF	TGTGCCAGCAGCGAAAGCGGGGGGTACAATGAGCAGTTCTTC
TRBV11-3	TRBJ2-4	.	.	CASSLLGQRGSVGAKNIQYF	TGTGCCAGCAGCTTACTAGGCCAAAGGGGGTCGGTGGGGGCCAAAAACATTCAGTACTTC
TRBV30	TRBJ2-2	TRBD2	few	CAWTAGGGELFF	TGTGCCTGGACTGCGGGAGGAGGGGAGCTGTTTTTT
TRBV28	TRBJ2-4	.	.	CASSEFLAKNIQYF	TGTGCCAGCTCTGAGTTCCTAGCCAAAAACATTCAGTACTTC
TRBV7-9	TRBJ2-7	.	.	CASSLAGRSEQYF	TGTGCCAGCAGCTTAGCGGGTCGGAGCGAGCAGTACTTC
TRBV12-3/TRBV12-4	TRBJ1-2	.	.	CASSTSGGFGYTF	TGTGCCAGCAGTACCTCAGGAGGCTTTGGCTACACCTTC
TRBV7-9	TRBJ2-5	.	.	CASSFGGTQETQYF	TGTGCCAGCAGCTTCGGGGGAACCCAAGAGACCCAGTACTTC
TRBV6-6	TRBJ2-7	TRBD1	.	CASSPRWAGGKRSNTYEQYF	TGTGCCAGCAGTCCCCGATGGGCAGGGGGCAAGAGAAGCAATACCTACGAGCAGTACTTC
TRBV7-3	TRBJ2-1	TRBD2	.	CASSLTSGSHEQFF	TGTGCCAGCAGCTTGACTAGCGGGAGCCATGAGCAGTTCTTC
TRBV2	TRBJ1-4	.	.	CASSEGAIRGEKLFF	TGTGCCAGCAGTGAAGGCGCGATCCGGGGGGAAAAACTGTTTTTT
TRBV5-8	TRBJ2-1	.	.	CASSRGSLPTVGNEQFF	TGTGCCAGCAGCCGGGGGTCGCTACCAACCGTCGGCAATGAGCAGTTCTTC
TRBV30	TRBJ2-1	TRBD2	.	CAWRTSGGGYNEQFF	TGTGCCTGGAGAACTAGCGGGGGGGGTTACAATGAGCAGTTCTTC
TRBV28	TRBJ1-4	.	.	CASSSNGGAMHEKLFF	TGTGCCAGCAGTTCTAACGGGGGGGCGATGCATGAAAAACTGTTTTTT
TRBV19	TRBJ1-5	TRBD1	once	CASSIGGQGLHF	TGTGCCAGTAGTATAGGAGGACAGGGCCTGCATTTT
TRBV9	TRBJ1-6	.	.	CASSVGVGPLHF	TGTGCCAGCAGCGTAGGGGTGGGGCCCCTCCACTTT
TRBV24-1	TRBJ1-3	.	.	CATSEAWTAIYF	TGTGCCACCAGTGAGGCGTGGACGGCCATATATTTT
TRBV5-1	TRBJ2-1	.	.	CASSPDIASYNEQFF	TGCGCCAGCAGCCCAGACATCGCCTCTTACAATGAGCAGTTCTTC
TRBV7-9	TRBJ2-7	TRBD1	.	CASSPGGDEQYF	TGTGCCAGCAGCCCAGGGGGAGACGAGCAGTACTTC
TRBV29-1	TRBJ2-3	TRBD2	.	CSVASGLAGAVDTQYF	TGCAGCGTAGCCTCGGGACTAGCGGGGGCTGTTGATACGCAGTATTTT
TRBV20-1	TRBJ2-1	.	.	CSAPNVKEQFF	TGCAGTGCTCCAAACGTCAAGGAGCAGTTCTTC
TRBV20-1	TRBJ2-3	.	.	CSPWAGTQYF	TGCAGTCCGTGGGCGGGTACGCAGTATTTT
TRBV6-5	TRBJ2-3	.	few	CASRFSESRADTQYF	TGTGCCAGCAGGTTCAGCGAGAGTAGGGCAGATACGCAGTATTTT
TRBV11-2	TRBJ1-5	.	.	CASSQGRNQPQHF	TGTGCCAGCAGCCAGGGGCGCAATCAGCCCCAGCATTTT
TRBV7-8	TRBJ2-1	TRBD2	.	CASSSPKVAGANEQFF	TGTGCCAGCAGCTCCCCAAAAGTGGCGGGAGCTAATGAGCAGTTCTTC
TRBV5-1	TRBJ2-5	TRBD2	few	CASATDGGAGGETQYF	TGCGCCAGCGCGACGGACGGCGGCGCGGGGGGAGAGACCCAGTACTTC
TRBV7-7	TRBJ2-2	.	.	CASSPIRARGRPGELFF	.
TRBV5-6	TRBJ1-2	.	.	CASSLDRAYGYTF	TGTGCCAGCAGCTTGGACAGGGCCTATGGCTACACCTTC
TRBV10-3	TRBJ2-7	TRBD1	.	CAISDPGTGSSYEQYF	TGTGCCATCAGTGATCCCGGGACAGGGAGCTCCTACGAGCAGTACTTC
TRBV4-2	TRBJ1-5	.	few	CASSQEWDSNQPQHF	TGTGCCAGCAGCCAAGAATGGGATAGCAATCAGCCCCAGCATTTT
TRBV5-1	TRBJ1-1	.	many	CASSARWGANTEAFF	TGCGCCAGCAGCGCCCGGTGGGGCGCGAACACTGAAGCTTTCTTT
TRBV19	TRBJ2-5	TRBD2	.	CASSRSGREETQYF	TGTGCCAGTAGTAGGTCAGGGAGGGAAGAGACCCAGTACTTC
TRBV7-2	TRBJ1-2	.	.	CASSSPGGARGYTF	TGTGCCAGCAGCTCCCCTGGGGGGGCGCGTGGCTACACCTTC
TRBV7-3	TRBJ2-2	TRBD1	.	CASTDGQANTGELFF	TGTGCCAGCACCGATGGACAGGCGAACACCGGGGAGCTGTTTTTT
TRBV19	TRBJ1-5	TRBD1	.	CASSSTGTGSYSNQPQHF	TGTGCCAGTAGTTCTACCGGGACAGGGTCGTATAGCAATCAGCCCCAGCATTTT
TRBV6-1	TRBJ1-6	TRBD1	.	CASSERDRGFSPLHF	TGTGCCAGCAGTGAACGGGACAGGGGATTTTCACCCCTCCACTTT
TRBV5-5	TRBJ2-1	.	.	CASSLGTSPYNEQFF	TGTGCCAGCAGCTTGGGGACCTCCCCCTACAATGAGCAGTTCTTC
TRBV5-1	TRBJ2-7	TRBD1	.	CASSRSGGNYEQYF	TGCGCCAGCAGCCGGTCAGGGGGCAACTACGAGCAGTACTTC
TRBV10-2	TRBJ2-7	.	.	CASSSGSYEQYF	TGCGCCAGCAGTTCGGGGTCCTACGAGCAGTACTTC
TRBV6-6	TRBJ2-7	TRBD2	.	CASSYPLGGRGEQYF	TGTGCCAGCAGTTACCCCCTTGGCGGGAGGGGCGAGCAGTACTTC
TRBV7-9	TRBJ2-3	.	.	CASSPRGPDTQYF	TGTGCCAGCAGCCCGAGGGGCCCAGATACGCAGTATTTT
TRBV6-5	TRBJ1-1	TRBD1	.	CASSSGTGLYTEAFF	TGTGCCAGCAGTTCCGGGACAGGACTATACACTGAAGCTTTCTTT
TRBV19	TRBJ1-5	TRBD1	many	CASSAGQKNQPQHF	TGTGCCAGTAGCGCGGGACAGAAAAATCAGCCCCAGCATTTT
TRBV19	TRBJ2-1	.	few	CASSMRRGRETYNEQFF	TGTGCCAGTAGTATGAGGAGAGGGAGAGAGACCTACAATGAGCAGTTCTTC
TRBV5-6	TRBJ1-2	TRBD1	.	CASSLSGQAYGYTF	TGTGCCAGCAGCTTGTCGGGACAGGCATATGGCTACACCTTC
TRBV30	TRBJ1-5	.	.	CAWSWGAGLNQPQHF	TGTGCCTGGTCTTGGGGCGCGGGGCTCAATCAGCCCCAGCATTTT
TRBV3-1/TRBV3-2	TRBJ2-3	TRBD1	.	CASSQGQGHTDTQYF	TGTGCCAGCAGCCAAGGACAGGGCCACACAGATACGCAGTATTTT
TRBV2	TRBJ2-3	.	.	CASSVTGSTDTQYF	TGTGCCAGCAGTGTTACAGGGTCCACAGATACGCAGTATTTT
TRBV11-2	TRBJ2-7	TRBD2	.	CASSSTSGRNEQYF	TGTGCCAGCAGCTCGACTAGCGGGAGGAACGAGCAGTACTTC
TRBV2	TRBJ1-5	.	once	CASSEASAVNQPQHF	TGTGCCAGCAGTGAAGCCTCGGCAGTGAATCAGCCCCAGCATTTT
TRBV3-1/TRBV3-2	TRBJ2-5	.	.	CASRLDPGETQYF	TGTGCCAGCAGACTAGACCCTGGGGAGACCCAGTACTTC
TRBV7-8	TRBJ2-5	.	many	CASSFWRNLDQETQYF	TGTGCCAGCAGCTTCTGGAGGAACTTAGATCAAGAGACCCAGTACTTC